Presented here are 4 T cell receptor beta chains from one specimen sequenced in a study of CD8+ T cells in alopecia areata. cDNA prepared by RNA extraction and subsequent reverse transcription served as the template for sequencing. Some clones are missing from TCRdb's copy, which holds only in-frame ones; the method was immunoSEQ multiplex PCR. Counted here are fewer than 200,000 clones, approximately 60% occurring once; the ten biggest clones make up 14%. Documented treatment: oral pan-JAK inhibitor, 5-10 mg twice daily. Sequences were derived from CD4+ T cells sorted from blood, sampled at week 24, from a patient treated with tofacitinib. These receptors all come from a human donor with alopecia areata.

This clone came up a few times. V is TRBV29-1 and J is TRBJ1-1, with unresolved D. The CDR3 extends over 13 amino acids. Germline V CDR1 and CDR2: SQVTM, ANQGSEA. The V end was cut by 6 bases, the J end by 0 bases, with 11 bases between. This CDR3 is CSVARIVNTEAFF. DNA for the CDR3: TGCAGCGTAGCACGGATAGTGAACACTGAAGCTTTCTTT. The full variable domain, in which reference TRBV29-1 and TRBJ1-1 provide the parts outside the CDR3, is SAVISQKPSRDICQRGTSLTIQCQVDSQVTMMFWYRQQPGQSLTLIATANQGSEATYESGFVIDKFPISRPNLTFSTLTVSNMSPEDSSIYLCSVARIVNTEAFFGQGTRLTVV.

This clone was seen a few times. This chain links TRBV7-9 with TRBJ2-1, with TRBD1 matching 7 bases. Germline assignment: CDR1 SEHNR and CDR2 FQNEAQ (reference sequence). J lost 7 bases, V lost 6 bases, and 12 bases had no gene match. CDR3 length: 15 residues. DNA for the CDR3: TGTGCCAGCAGTCAAGCGAGACAGGGTAGGAATGAGCAGTTCTTC. It yields the protein CASSQARQGRNEQFF.

The sample holds a few counts of this clone. The chain has TRBV19 and TRBJ2-5; 8 positions match TRBD2. There are 15 residues in the CDR3. Germline values: CDR1 LNHDA, CDR2 SQIVND (reference sequence). The junction had 4 bases not matched to a gene; V was cut back by 3 bases and J by 1 base. The CDR3 sequence: CASSIPSGGQETQYF. In DNA form, the CDR3 reads TGTGCCAGTAGTATCCCCAGCGGGGGCCAAGAGACCCAGTACTTC. The full variable domain, its missing parts supplied by reference TRBV19 and TRBJ2-5, is DGGITQSPKYLFRKEGQNVTLSCEQNLNHDAMYWYRQDPGQGLRLIYYSQIVNDFQKGDIAEGYSVSREKKESFPLTVTSAQKNPTAFYLCASSIPSGGQETQYFGPGTRLLVL.

This clone showed up just a few times. The chain couples TRBV25-1 to TRBJ2-7; the D gene is possibly TRBD2 (7 bases). CDR1 MGHDK and CDR2 SYGVNS come from the germline V gene. Trimming took 1 base from V and 6 from J, leaving 22 bases between them. The CDR3 is made up of 17 amino acids. The CDR3 nucleotides read TGTGCCAGCAGTGAATCAAGAGGGGGGGTAGGTAGCTTCGAGCAGTACTTC. It encodes CASSESRGGVGSFEQYF.